These 28 T cell receptor beta chains were all obtained from the same sample, sequenced in a study of blood T cell repertoires in COVID-19. The data were produced by immunoSEQ multiplex PCR, yet TCRdb's version contains in-frame clones alone and is incomplete. The table shows about 160,000 clones, with 65% to 90% occurring only once. Sequenced material: peripheral blood. The receptors shown here come from a man between 65 and 85 years old with acute or convalescent COVID-19.

The chain recombines TRBV19 with TRBJ2-6, with D possibly being TRBD1 (6 bases). V was cut by 5 bases and J by 0 bases, with 20 bases left in between. Germline CDR1 reads LNHDA; CDR2 reads SQIVND (reference sequence). CDR3 length: 19 residues. CDR3 in DNA: TGTGCCAGTAGTCCGCAGGGGCAGGGGATCCTCTCTGGGGCCAACGTCCTGACTTTC. Protein product: CASSPQGQGILSGANVLTF.

The rearrangement uses TRBV5-6 and TRBJ2-7; D possibly corresponds to TRBD1 (6 bases). This CDR3 comprises 13 residues. V was trimmed by 4 bases and J by 2 bases, leaving 10 bases between them. Germline CDR1 reads SGHDT; CDR2 reads YYEEEE. CDR3 sequence reads: CASSRTDPYEQYF. The CDR3, as DNA: TGTGCCAGCAGCCGGACAGACCCCTACGAGCAGTACTTC.

The J gene is TRBJ2-7, the V gene TRBV5-1; 9 bases agree with TRBD1. The germline gives CDR1 SGHRS, CDR2 YFSETQ. The V and J ends lost 6 bases and 4 bases, in that order; junction bases with no gene match: 11. The CDR3 is 15 residues long. CDR3 region: CASMRGDRASYEQYF. The CDR3 DNA reads as TGCGCCAGCATGCGTGGGGACAGGGCCTCGTACGAGCAGTACTTC.

With respect to this clone: A junction boundary mismatches the germline segment, possibly from a read error. The genes are TRBV11-1 and TRBJ1-5; possible D gene TRBD1, 6 bases. The CDR3 runs 13 residues. Germline V gene lookup returns CDR1 SGHAT and CDR2 FQDESV (reference sequence). CDR3 in DNA: TGTGCCAGCAGCTTAGGGCCGGGACAAGCACCGGTTTTT. This codes for CASSLGPGQAPVF.

The V and J genes are TRBV5-1 and TRBJ2-2; D is unclear. Germline V CDR1 and CDR2: SGHRS, YFSETQ. Deletions cut 4 bases from V and 2 bases from J, with 12 bases between. The CDR3 extends over 15 amino acids. The CDR3: CASSVSGKNTGELFF. DNA of the CDR3: TGCGCCAGCAGCGTTTCGGGTAAAAACACCGGGGAGCTGTTTTTT.

The chain is built from TRBV5-1 and TRBJ1-2; the D gene is possibly TRBD1 (6 bases). In germline, CDR1 is SGHRS, CDR2 YFSETQ. This CDR3 region has 13 residues. V lost 4 bases and J 6 bases, leaving 13 bases between the germline ends. For the CDR3, the DNA is TGCGCCAGCAGCCAACAGGGTTCCAATGGCTACACCTTC. It codes for CASSQQGSNGYTF.

The V and J genes are TRBV28 and TRBJ2-1, with 11 bases fitting TRBD1. The CDR3 length is 16 residues. CDR1 MDHEN and CDR2 SYDVKM come from the germline V gene. J lost 4 bases, V lost 1 base, and 3 bases had no gene match. The CDR3 is CASSLLGQGAYNEQFF. CDR3 in DNA: TGTGCCAGCAGTTTATTAGGACAGGGGGCTTACAATGAGCAGTTCTTC.

In this sample, this clone turned up once. The V and J genes are TRBV11-2 and TRBJ2-7, with no clear D. This CDR3 spans 14 amino acids. Germline assignment: CDR1 SGHAT and CDR2 FQNNGV. V gave up 7 bases and J gave up 2 bases, with 15 bases separating them. The CDR3 here is CASKKVQLPYEQYF. The DNA of the CDR3 is TGTGCCAGCAAGAAAGTCCAACTGCCCTACGAGCAGTACTTC.

The chain links TRBV19 to TRBJ2-5; TRBD1 agrees at 9 bases. The CDR3 is made up of 14 amino acids. The V and J ends lost 7 bases and 4 bases, in that order; junction bases with no gene match: 7. Germline loops: CDR1 LNHDA, CDR2 SQIVND (reference sequence). This CDR3 is CASNDRGFPETQYF. The CDR3 coding sequence is TGTGCCAGTAACGACAGGGGGTTCCCAGAGACCCAGTACTTC. The full variable domain, rest sourced from reference TRBV19 and TRBJ2-5, is DGGITQSPKYLFRKEGQNVTLSCEQNLNHDAMYWYRQDPGQGLRLIYYSQIVNDFQKGDIAEGYSVSREKKESFPLTVTSAQKNPTAFYLCASNDRGFPETQYFGPGTRLLVL.

The rearrangement uses TRBV28 and TRBJ2-7; D is unresolved. The CDR3 is made up of 12 amino acids. The V and J ends lost 7 bases and 2 bases respectively, with 9 bases between them. The germline CDR1 and CDR2 sequences are MDHEN and SYDVKM. Here the CDR3 reads CASNARTYEQYF. The CDR3 DNA reads TGTGCCAGCAACGCCAGGACCTACGAGCAGTACTTC. Looking up the rest from reference TRBV28 and TRBJ2-7 gives the full variable domain: DVKVTQSSRYLVKRTGEKVFLECVQDMDHENMFWYRQDPGLGLRLIYFSYDVKMKEKGDIPEGYSVSREKKERFSLILESASTNQTSMYLCASNARTYEQYFGPGTRLTVT.

The chain recombines TRBV7-3 with TRBJ2-5; TRBD2 is a possible D gene (6 bases). CDR3 length: 15 amino acids. CDR1 SGHTA and CDR2 FQGTGA come from the germline V gene. Trimming removed 2 bases from V and 5 bases from J, with 15 bases in between. CDR3 residues: CASSLGGRGGETQYF. In nucleotides, the CDR3 is TGTGCCAGCAGCTTAGGTGGGAGAGGAGGGGAGACCCAGTACTTC.

The CDR3 is CASSKAGGPYEQYF. As DNA, the CDR3 is TGTGCCAGCAGCAAAGCGGGAGGGCCCTACGAGCAGTACTTC. This sequence joins TRBV9 and TRBJ2-7; TRBD2 matches at 10 bases. The germline gives CDR1 SGDLS, CDR2 YYNGEE. Trimming cost V 4 bases and J 2 bases; bases outside gene matches: 3. The length of the CDR3 is 14 residues.

The chain couples TRBV6-2 or TRBV6-3 to TRBJ2-7; 8 bases are shared with TRBD2. The CDR3 totals 16 residues. Germline CDR1 is MNHEY and CDR2 is SVGEGT. J lost 2 bases, V lost 3 bases, and 9 bases had no gene match. The CDR3 nucleotides are TGTGCCAGCAGTTATCTGGGGACTAGGGGCACCTACGAGCAGTACTTC. Its protein product is CASSYLGTRGTYEQYF.

This rearrangement joins TRBV5-1 to TRBJ2-1, with D possibly TRBD1 on 6 matching bases. With 4 bases removed from V and 2 bases from J, the gap between germline ends came to 7 bases. The CDR3 length is 13 residues. Germline loops: CDR1 SGHRS, CDR2 YFSETQ. CDR3 protein: CASSEGAYNEQFF. CDR3 coding DNA: TGCGCCAGCAGCGAGGGGGCCTACAATGAGCAGTTCTTC.

This clone has a single count. The V call is TRBV6-6, the J call TRBJ2-7; TRBD2 aligns across 11 bases. V lost 6 bases, J lost 3 bases, and 7 bases stayed unmatched. This CDR3 comprises 15 residues. Per germline, CDR1 MNHNY and CDR2 SVGAGI (reference sequence). The CDR3 nucleotides read TGTGCCAGCAGAACCGGGACTAGCGGTAACTACGAGCAGTACTTC. Residues: CASRTGTSGNYEQYF.

V usage is TRBV12-3 or TRBV12-4 and J usage is TRBJ1-2; D gene unclear. The CDR3 spans 12 residues. Deletions cut 2 bases from V and 5 bases from J, with 6 bases between. CDR3 amino acids: CASSLKEYGYTF. The CDR3, as DNA: TGTGCCAGCAGTTTAAAGGAGTATGGCTACACCTTC.

J is TRBJ1-6 and V is TRBV5-1, with D possibly TRBD1 on 6 matching bases. The CDR3 sequence is 16 residues long. Trimming took off 3 bases at V and 6 bases at J, with 16 bases between the two ends. CDR1 SGHRS and CDR2 YFSETQ come from the germline V gene. The CDR3 loop reads CASSSIGTSLNSPLHF. CDR3 in DNA: TGCGCCAGCAGCTCGATCGGGACAAGTCTTAATTCACCCCTCCACTTT.

Regarding this clone: Within the sample, other DNA sequences also encode this same CDR3. This chain links TRBV11-2 with TRBJ2-5; 8 bases fit TRBD2. The CDR3 sequence is 15 residues long. Trimming took 5 bases from V and 5 from J; bases not matched to a gene: 10. In germline, CDR1 is SGHAT, CDR2 FQNNGV. The CDR3 DNA is TGTGCCAGCAGCCCGGGCCGGGGGGGTCGGGAGACCCAGTACTTC. Translation gives CASSPGRGGRETQYF.

The rearrangement links TRBV28 to TRBJ2-7; D is possibly TRBD1 (5 bases). Trimming took 2 bases from V and 3 from J, leaving 11 bases between them. The CDR3 extends over 14 amino acids. CDR1 is MDHEN and CDR2 is SYDVKM in the germline V gene. This CDR3 reads CASSLDQDSYEQYF. In DNA, the CDR3 is TGTGCCAGCAGTTTAGATCAAGACAGCTACGAGCAGTACTTC.

This chain links TRBV11-2 with TRBJ1-1; D remains unclear. Trimming pared 4 bases from V and 1 base from J, leaving 16 bases between. Germline V gives CDR1 SGHAT, CDR2 FQNNGV. This CDR3 has 16 amino acids. The chain's CDR3 is CASSSNPGIWNTEAFF. Written as DNA, the CDR3 is TGTGCCAGCAGCTCCAATCCCGGGATTTGGAACACTGAAGCTTTCTTT.

This sequence joins TRBV25-1 and TRBJ1-1; weak D call: TRBD1 (5 bases). This CDR3 spans 14 amino acids. Trimming removed 5 bases from V and 0 bases from J, with 10 bases in between. Germline CDR1 and CDR2: MGHDK and SYGVNS. The CDR3 DNA sequence: TGTGCCAGCAGTTTGGGGCCGTTGAACACTGAAGCTTTCTTT. Protein sequence: CASSLGPLNTEAFF. The full variable domain, rest sourced from reference TRBV25-1 and TRBJ1-1, is EADIYQTPRYLVIGTGKKITLECSQTMGHDKMYWYQQDPGMELHLIHYSYGVNSTEKGDLSSESTVSRIRTEHFPLTLESARPSHTSQYLCASSLGPLNTEAFFGQGTRLTVV.

This clone was observed once. This rearrangement joins TRBV6-5 to TRBJ2-3, with a possible D match to TRBD1 (5 bases). The CDR3 length is 16 residues. Per germline, CDR1 MNHEY and CDR2 SVGAGI. Trimming left V 2 bases short and J 4 bases short, with 16 bases between. CDR3 region: CASSYKQVGTPDTQYF. In nucleotides, the CDR3 is TGTGCCAGCAGTTACAAACAGGTAGGAACCCCAGATACGCAGTATTTT.

In its sample, this clone was seen a few times. The chain uses TRBV16 and TRBJ1-5; D not certain. The CDR3 length is 13 residues. From germline, CDR1 is KGHSY and CDR2 FQNENV. V was cut by 4 bases and J by 6 bases, with 10 bases left in between. The CDR3 sequence is CASSLSGFQPQHF. The CDR3 DNA reads TGTGCCAGCAGCCTATCTGGCTTTCAGCCCCAGCATTTT.

The J gene is TRBJ2-1, the V gene TRBV7-6; TRBD2 matches at 9 bases. The CDR3 covers 15 residues. Germline CDR1 SGHVS, CDR2 FNYEAQ. Trimming took 5 bases from V and 6 from J; bases not matched to a gene: 8. CDR3: CASSISGRTSNEQFF. In nucleotides, the CDR3 is TGTGCCAGCAGCATCAGCGGGAGGACCTCCAATGAGCAGTTCTTC.

V is TRBV28 and J is TRBJ1-6; 7 bases match TRBD1. This CDR3 region has 15 residues. J was trimmed by 10 bases and V by 4 bases; bases with no gene match: 10. Germline-derived CDR1 and CDR2 are MDHEN and SYDVKM. CDR3 residues: CASSSRTGLGSPLHF. CDR3 nucleotide sequence: TGTGCCAGCAGTTCGAGGACAGGTCTAGGGTCACCCCTCCACTTT.

The chain employs TRBV28 and TRBJ1-5, with 8 nucleotides matching TRBD1. The CDR3 totals 15 residues. Germline V gene sequence: CDR1 MDHEN, CDR2 SYDVKM. Losses at the gene ends were 5 bases for V and 7 bases for J; bases not matched to a gene: 10. For the CDR3, the DNA is TGTGCCAGCAGTGACTGGACAGGGAAGATCCAGCCCCAGCATTTT. This sequence encodes CASSDWTGKIQPQHF.

The rearrangement joins TRBV3-1 (or the pseudogene TRBV3-2) to TRBJ2-7, with 7 nucleotides matching TRBD2. V was pared by 4 bases and J by 3 bases, with 3 bases of the junction left unmatched. Germline CDR1 reads LGHDT; CDR2 reads YNNKEL (reference sequence). The CDR3 has 13 residues. CDR3 region: CASSPLANYEQYF. The CDR3 DNA is TGTGCCAGCAGCCCACTAGCGAACTACGAGCAGTACTTC.

This chain uses TRBV6-5 with TRBJ2-3, with 7 bases identical to TRBD2. From germline, CDR1 is MNHEY and CDR2 SVGAGI. Trimming took 4 bases from V and 2 from J; bases not matched to a gene: 3. CDR3 length equals 14 residues. As DNA, the CDR3 is TGTGCCAGCAGTTCGGGACTACACACAGATACGCAGTATTTT. Translation gives CASSSGLHTDTQYF.